Detailed here is one TCR beta chain. This entry belongs to a study of Ad26.COV2.S vaccination and SARS-CoV-2 variants. Treatment defined: approximately 18 received Ad26.COV2.S at low or high dose, single or two shots; 5 received placebo; per-sample allocation not given. It was on day 63 after the first vaccine or placebo injection that samples were taken. The ends lost 3 bases at V and 3 bases at J; junction bases unmatched: 4. The CDR3 has 17 amino acids. Germline CDR1 and CDR2: SGHKS and YYEKEE (reference sequence). Measured with immunoSEQ multiplex PCR; TCRdb has only the in-frame clones, and not every one. The sample lists some 450,000 clones, less than 95% occurring once.

The chain carries TRBV5-5 and TRBJ2-1; 15 positions agree with TRBD2. This TCR was sampled from a person between 18 and 60 years old who received the Ad26.COV2.S COVID-19 vaccine or a placebo. The starting material was peripheral blood, obtained in a trial of Ad26.COV2.S vaccine versus placebo. CDR3 DNA: TGTGCCAGCAGCTGGGGACTAGCGGGAGGTCTCTACAATGAGCAGTTCTTC. Protein sequence: CASSWGLAGGLYNEQFF. The whole variable domain, remainder taken from reference TRBV5-5 and TRBJ2-1, is DAGVTQSPTHLIKTRGQQVTLRCSPISGHKSVSWYQQVLGQGPQFIFQYYEKEERGRGNFPDRFSARQFPNYSSELNVNALLLGDSALYLCASSWGLAGGLYNEQFFGPGTRLTVL.